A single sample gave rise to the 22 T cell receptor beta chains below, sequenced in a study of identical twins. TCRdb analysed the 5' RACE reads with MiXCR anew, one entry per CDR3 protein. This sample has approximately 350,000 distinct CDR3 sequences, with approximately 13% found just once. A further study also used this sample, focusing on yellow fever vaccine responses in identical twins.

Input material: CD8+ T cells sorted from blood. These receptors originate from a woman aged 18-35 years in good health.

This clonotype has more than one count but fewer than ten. CDR3 protein: CASSEQKRGKTYEQYV. Written as DNA, the CDR3 is TGTGCCAGCAGTGAACAAAAGCGGGGGAAGACCTACGAGCAGTACGTC. This sequence joins TRBV6-1 and TRBJ2-7, with TRBD2 matching 8 bases. The germline V gene has CDR1 MNHNS and CDR2 SASEGT. CDR3 length equals 16 residues. The trim removed 2 bases at V and 2 bases at J, leaving 8 bases unmatched.

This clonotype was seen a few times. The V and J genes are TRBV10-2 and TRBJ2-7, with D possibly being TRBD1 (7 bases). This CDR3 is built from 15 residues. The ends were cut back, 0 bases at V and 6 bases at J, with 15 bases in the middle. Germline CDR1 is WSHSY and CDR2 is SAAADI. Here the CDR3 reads CASSESRQGLSEQYF. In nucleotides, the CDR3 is TGCGCCAGCAGTGAGTCCCGACAGGGACTCTCCGAGCAGTACTTC.

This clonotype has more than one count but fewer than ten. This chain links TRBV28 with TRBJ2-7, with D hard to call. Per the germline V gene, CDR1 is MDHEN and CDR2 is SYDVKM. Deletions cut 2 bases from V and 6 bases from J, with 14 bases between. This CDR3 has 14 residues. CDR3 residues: CASSLAARSSEQYF. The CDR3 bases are TGTGCCAGCAGTTTAGCTGCCAGGAGTAGCGAGCAGTACTTC.

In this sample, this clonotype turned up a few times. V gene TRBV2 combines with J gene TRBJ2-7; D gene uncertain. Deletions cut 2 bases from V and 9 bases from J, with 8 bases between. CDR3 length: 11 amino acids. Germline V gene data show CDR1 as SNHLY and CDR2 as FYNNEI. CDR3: CASSETQLQYV. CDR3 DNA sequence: TGTGCCAGCAGTGAAACCCAGCTGCAGTACGTC.

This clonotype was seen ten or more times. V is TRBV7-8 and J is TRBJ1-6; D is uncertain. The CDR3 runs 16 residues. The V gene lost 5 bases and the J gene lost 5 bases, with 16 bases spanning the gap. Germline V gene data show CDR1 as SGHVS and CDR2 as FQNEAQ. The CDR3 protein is CASSPIEEGNNSPLHF. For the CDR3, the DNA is TGTGCCAGCAGCCCCATTGAGGAGGGAAATAATTCACCCCTCCACTTT.

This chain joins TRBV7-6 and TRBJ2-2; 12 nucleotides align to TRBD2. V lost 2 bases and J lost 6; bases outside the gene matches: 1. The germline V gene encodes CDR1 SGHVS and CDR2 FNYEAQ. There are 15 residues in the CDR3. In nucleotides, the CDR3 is TGTGCCAGCAGCTTACGACTAGCGGGAGCCGGGGAGCTGTTTTTT. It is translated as CASSLRLAGAGELFF.

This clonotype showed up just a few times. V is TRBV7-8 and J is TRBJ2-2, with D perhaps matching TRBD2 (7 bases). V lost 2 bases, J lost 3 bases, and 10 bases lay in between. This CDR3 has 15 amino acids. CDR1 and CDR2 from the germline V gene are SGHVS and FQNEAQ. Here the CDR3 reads CASSLRGADTGELFF. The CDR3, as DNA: TGTGCCAGCAGCTTACGGGGGGCAGACACCGGGGAGCTGTTTTTT.

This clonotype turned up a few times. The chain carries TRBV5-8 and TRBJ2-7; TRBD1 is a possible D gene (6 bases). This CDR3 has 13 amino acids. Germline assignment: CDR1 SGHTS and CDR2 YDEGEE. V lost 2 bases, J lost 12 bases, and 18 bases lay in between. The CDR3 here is CASSFTLTGSPYF. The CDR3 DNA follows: TGTGCCAGCAGCTTCACTCTAACAGGGTCCCCGTACTTC.

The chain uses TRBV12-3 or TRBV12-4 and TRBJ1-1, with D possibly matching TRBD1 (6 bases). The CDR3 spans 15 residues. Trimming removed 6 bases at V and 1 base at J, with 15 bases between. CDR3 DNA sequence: TGTGCCAGCAGCCCTCCCGGGACACCGAACACTGAAGCTTTCTTT. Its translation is CASSPPGTPNTEAFF.

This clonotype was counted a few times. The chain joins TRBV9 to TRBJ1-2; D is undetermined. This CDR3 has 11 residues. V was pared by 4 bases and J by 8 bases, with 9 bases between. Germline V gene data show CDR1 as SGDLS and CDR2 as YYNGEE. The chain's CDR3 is CASSSFLGYTF. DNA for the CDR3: TGTGCCAGCAGCTCGTTCCTGGGCTACACCTTC.

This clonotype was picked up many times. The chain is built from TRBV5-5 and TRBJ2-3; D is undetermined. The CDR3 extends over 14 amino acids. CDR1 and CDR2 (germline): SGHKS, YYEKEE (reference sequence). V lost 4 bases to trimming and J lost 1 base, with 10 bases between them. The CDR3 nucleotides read TGTGCCAGCAGCCCACCCATGGGCACAGATACGCAGTATTTT. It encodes CASSPPMGTDTQYF.

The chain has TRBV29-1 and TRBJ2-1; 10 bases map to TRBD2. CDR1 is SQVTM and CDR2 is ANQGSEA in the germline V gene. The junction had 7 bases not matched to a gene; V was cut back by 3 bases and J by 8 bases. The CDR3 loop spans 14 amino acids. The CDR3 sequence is CSVEVASGGHEQFF. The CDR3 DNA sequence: TGCAGCGTTGAGGTGGCTAGCGGGGGTCATGAGCAGTTCTTC.

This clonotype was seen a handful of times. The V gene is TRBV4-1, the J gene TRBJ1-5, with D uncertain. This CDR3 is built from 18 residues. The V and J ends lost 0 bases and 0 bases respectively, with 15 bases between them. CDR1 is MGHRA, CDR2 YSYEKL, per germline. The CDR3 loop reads CASSQEWLRRYSNQPQHF. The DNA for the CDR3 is TGCGCCAGCAGCCAAGAGTGGCTCAGGAGATATAGCAATCAGCCCCAGCATTTT.

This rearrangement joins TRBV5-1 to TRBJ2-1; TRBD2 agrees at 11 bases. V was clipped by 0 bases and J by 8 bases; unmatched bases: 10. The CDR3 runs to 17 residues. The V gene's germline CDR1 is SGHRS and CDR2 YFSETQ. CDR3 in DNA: TGCGCCAGCAGCTTGGCCTTGGGTAGCGGGAGGGGTGATGAGCAGTTCTTC. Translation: CASSLALGSGRGDEQFF.

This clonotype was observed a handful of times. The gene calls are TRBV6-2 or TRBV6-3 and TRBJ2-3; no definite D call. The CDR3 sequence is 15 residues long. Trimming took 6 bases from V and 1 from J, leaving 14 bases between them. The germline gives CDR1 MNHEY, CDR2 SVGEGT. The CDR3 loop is CASRYDPSGTDTQYF. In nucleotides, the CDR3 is TGTGCCAGCAGATACGACCCAAGCGGCACAGATACGCAGTATTTT.

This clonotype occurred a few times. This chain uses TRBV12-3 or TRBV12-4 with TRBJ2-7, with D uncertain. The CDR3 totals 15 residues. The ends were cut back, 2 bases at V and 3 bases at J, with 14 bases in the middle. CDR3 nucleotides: TGTGCCAGCAGTTTACAGAGCAGTGGGTTCTACGAGCAGTACTTC. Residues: CASSLQSSGFYEQYF.

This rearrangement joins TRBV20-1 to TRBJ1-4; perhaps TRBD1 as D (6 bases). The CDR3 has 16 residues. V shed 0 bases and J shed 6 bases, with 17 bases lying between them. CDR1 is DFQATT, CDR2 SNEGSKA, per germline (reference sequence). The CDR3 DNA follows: TGCAGTGCTAGAGATGGGATGACAGGTTTTTATGAAAAACTGTTTTTT. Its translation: CSARDGMTGFYEKLFF.

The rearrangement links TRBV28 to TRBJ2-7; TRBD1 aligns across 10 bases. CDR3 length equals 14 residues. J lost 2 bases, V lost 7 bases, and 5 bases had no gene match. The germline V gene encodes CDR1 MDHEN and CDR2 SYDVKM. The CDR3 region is CASKGQGIAYEQYF. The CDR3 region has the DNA TGTGCCAGCAAGGGACAGGGGATAGCCTACGAGCAGTACTTC.

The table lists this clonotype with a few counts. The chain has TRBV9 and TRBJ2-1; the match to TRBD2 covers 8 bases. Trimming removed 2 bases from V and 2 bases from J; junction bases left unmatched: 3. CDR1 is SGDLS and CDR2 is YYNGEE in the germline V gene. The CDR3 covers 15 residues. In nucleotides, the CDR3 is TGTGCCAGCAGCGTTAGCGGGATTACCTACAATGAGCAGTTCTTC. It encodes CASSVSGITYNEQFF.

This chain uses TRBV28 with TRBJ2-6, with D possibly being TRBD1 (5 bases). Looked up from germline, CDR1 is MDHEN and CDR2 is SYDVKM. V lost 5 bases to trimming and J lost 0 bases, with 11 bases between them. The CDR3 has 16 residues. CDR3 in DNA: TGTGCCAGCAGTACGCGACAGTCCTCTGGGGCCAACGTCCTGACTTTC. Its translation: CASSTRQSSGANVLTF.

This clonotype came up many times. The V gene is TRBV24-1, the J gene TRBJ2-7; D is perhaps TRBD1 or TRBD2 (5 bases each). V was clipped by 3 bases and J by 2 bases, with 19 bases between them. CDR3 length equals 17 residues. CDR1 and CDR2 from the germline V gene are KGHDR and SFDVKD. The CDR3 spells CATSDPIPGTYTYEQYV. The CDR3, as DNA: TGTGCCACCAGTGATCCTATCCCAGGGACGTACACCTACGAGCAGTACGTC.

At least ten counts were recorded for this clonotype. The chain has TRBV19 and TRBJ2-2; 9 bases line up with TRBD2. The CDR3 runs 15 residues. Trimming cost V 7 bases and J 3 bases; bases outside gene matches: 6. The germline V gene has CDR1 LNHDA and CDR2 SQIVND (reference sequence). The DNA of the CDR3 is TGTGCCAGTAACGCGGGGGGGACTTACACCGGGGAGCTGTTTTTT. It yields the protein CASNAGGTYTGELFF.